These 30 T cell receptor beta chains came from one sample sequenced in a study of T cell responses to AZD1222 COVID-19 vaccine. The repertoire was sequenced with immunoSEQ multiplex PCR; TCRdb's copy has only in-frame clones and lacks some. Here the sample spans about 64,000 clones, 75% to 95% being singletons. Sequencing was performed on peripheral blood, taken 28 days after the second dose of the MenACWY control vaccine. The receptors were sampled from an adult who received the MenACWY meningococcal vaccine as a control.

This chain uses TRBV3-1 (or the pseudogene TRBV3-2) with TRBJ1-3; tentatively, D is TRBD1 (6 bases). V lost 3 bases to trimming and J lost 2 bases, with 8 bases between them. The CDR3 is 14 amino acids. From germline, CDR1 is LGHDT and CDR2 YNNKEL (reference sequence). The DNA for the CDR3 is TGTGCCAGCAGCCAGAACAGGGCTGGAAACACCATATATTTT. Its translation is CASSQNRAGNTIYF.

This chain joins TRBV7-9 and TRBJ2-1, with 7 nucleotides matching TRBD2. From germline, CDR1 is SEHNR and CDR2 FQNEAQ (reference sequence). This CDR3 contains 15 residues. The V segment lost 4 bases and the J segment 8 bases; nucleotides outside the gene matches: 11. CDR3 nucleotide sequence: TGTGCCAGCAGCTCCCTTAGCGGGTGGAACGATGAGCAGTTCTTC. As protein: CASSSLSGWNDEQFF.

The chain is built from TRBV6-2 or TRBV6-3 and TRBJ2-7; 8 bases line up with TRBD2. Germline V gene sequence: CDR1 MNHEY, CDR2 SVGEGT. The CDR3 has 13 residues. Unmatched junction bases numbered 0, after V lost 2 bases and J lost 3 bases. Written as DNA, the CDR3 is TGTGCCAGCAGTTACGCGGGAGGCTACGAGCAGTACTTC. Translating it yields CASSYAGGYEQYF.

V and J are TRBV7-2 and TRBJ2-6; D call uncertain. The V end was cut by 5 bases, the J end by 0 bases, with 11 bases between. This CDR3 spans 16 amino acids. CDR1 is SGHTA and CDR2 is FQGNSA in the germline V gene. The DNA for the CDR3 is TGTGCCAGCAGCGGAAGACTGAGCTCTGGGGCCAACGTCCTGACTTTC. Encoded protein: CASSGRLSSGANVLTF.

This clone was detected only once. This chain connects TRBV14 to TRBJ2-1; tentatively, D is TRBD2 (6 bases). This CDR3 has 18 amino acids. Germline V gene lookup returns CDR1 SGHDN and CDR2 FVKESK. V dropped 0 bases and J dropped 3 bases, with 18 bases sitting between them. CDR3 DNA: TGTGCCAGCAGCCAAGACCATCTAGACGCGGGGATCTACAATGAGCAGTTCTTC. The encoded protein is CASSQDHLDAGIYNEQFF.

This rearrangement joins TRBV19 to TRBJ2-7; 10 nucleotides align to TRBD2. After removal of 3 bases from V and 6 bases from J, the junction contained 17 bases not matched to a gene. From germline, CDR1 is LNHDA and CDR2 SQIVND (reference sequence). CDR3 length: 18 residues. Here the CDR3 DNA reads TGTGCCAGTAGTATGGAGTCTAGCGGGAGCCTTTTTGGTGGCGAGCAGTACTTC. Translated: CASSMESSGSLFGGEQYF.

The V call is TRBV3-1 (or the pseudogene TRBV3-2), the J call TRBJ2-1; D is undetermined. Germline values: CDR1 LGHDT, CDR2 YNNKEL (reference sequence). V was shortened by 5 bases and J by 5 bases, with 19 bases between the two germline ends. This CDR3 contains 16 residues. Written as DNA, the CDR3 is TGTGCCAGCAGCTACCCGGATCCCCATTCCGACAATGAGCAGTTCTTC. It yields the protein CASSYPDPHSDNEQFF.

In its sample, this clone was seen once. The CDR3 nucleotides are TGCGCCAGCAGCTTCCAGGGGGACACCGGGGAGCTGTTTTTT. Translated: CASSFQGDTGELFF. The V and J genes are TRBV5-1 and TRBJ2-2; 7 nucleotides line up with TRBD1. The CDR3 contains 14 residues. Trimming took 2 bases from V and 3 from J; bases not matched to a gene: 1. Germline V gene lookup returns CDR1 SGHRS and CDR2 YFSETQ.

The V call is TRBV4-2, the J call TRBJ1-3; D perhaps matches TRBD1 (5 bases). The germline CDR1 and CDR2 sequences are LGHNA and YNFKEQ. V was trimmed by 1 base and J by 0 bases, leaving 10 bases between them. The CDR3 has 16 residues. The CDR3 sequence is CASSQVGRISGNTIYF. The CDR3 bases are TGTGCCAGCAGCCAAGTGGGACGGATCTCTGGAAACACCATATATTTT.

The chain employs TRBV6-2 or TRBV6-3 and TRBJ2-3; 7 positions agree with TRBD2. The CDR3 spans 18 residues. The germline V gene has CDR1 MNHEY and CDR2 SVGEGT. The junction had 11 bases not matched to a gene; V was cut back by 0 bases and J by 2 bases. CDR3 nucleotides: TGTGCCAGCAGTTACTCGAGCGGGATCCCACAGGCCACAGATACGCAGTATTTT. Translated: CASSYSSGIPQATDTQYF.

This chain links TRBV7-2 with TRBJ2-2, with D possibly TRBD2 on 6 matching bases. Trimming stripped 5 bases from V and 6 bases from J, with 13 bases between. The germline V gene has CDR1 SGHTA and CDR2 FQGNSA. This CDR3 is built from 14 residues. DNA of the CDR3: TGTGCCAGCAGCCCAGGGCGGGACTCCGGGGAGCTGTTTTTT. Its translation: CASSPGRDSGELFF.

The rearrangement joins TRBV28 to TRBJ1-4; D is ambiguous. Trimming removed 2 bases from V and 8 bases from J, with 9 bases in between. CDR1 and CDR2 (germline): MDHEN, SYDVKM. There are 13 residues in the CDR3. The DNA for the CDR3 is TGTGCCAGCAGTTTACGGTCTTTAGAAAAACTGTTTTTT. It encodes CASSLRSLEKLFF.

This rearrangement joins TRBV10-1 to TRBJ2-5, with D perhaps assigned TRBD1 or TRBD2 (5 bases each). This CDR3 contains 15 residues. The V gene's germline CDR1 is WNHNN and CDR2 SYGVQD (reference sequence). V was pared by 2 bases and J by 4 bases, with 14 bases between. The CDR3 coding sequence is TGCGCCAGCAGTGAGGGCGGCCCAGGGAGAGAGACCCAGTACTTC. Protein product: CASSEGGPGRETQYF.

This clone was observed a single time. CDR3 in DNA: TGTGCCAGCAGCCCCGGGGACGGATCTAATGAAAAACTGTTTTTT. It specifies CASSPGDGSNEKLFF. The chain uses TRBV7-9 and TRBJ1-4, with D possibly being TRBD1 (5 bases). Germline V CDR1 and CDR2: SEHNR, FQNEAQ (reference sequence). Trimming took 5 bases from V and 3 from J, leaving 13 bases between them. This CDR3 has 15 residues.

The J gene is TRBJ1-3, the V gene TRBV5-1; possibly TRBD1 for D (6 bases). Trimming pared 5 bases from V and 0 bases from J, leaving 9 bases between. The germline gives CDR1 SGHRS, CDR2 YFSETQ. The CDR3 extends over 14 amino acids. For the CDR3, the DNA is TGCGCCAGCAGTTCAGGGGTCTCTGGAAACACCATATATTTT. Translated: CASSSGVSGNTIYF.

The V call is TRBV2, the J call TRBJ2-1; 12 bases line up with TRBD2. Germline CDR1 reads SNHLY; CDR2 reads FYNNEI. The CDR3 is 22 amino acids. V trimming: 6 bases; J trimming: 2 bases; junction bases outside the gene matches: 23. The CDR3 region is CASSPPARLAGVHPFPYNEQFF. In DNA form, the CDR3 reads TGTGCCAGCAGCCCCCCGGCCCGACTAGCGGGAGTACATCCATTCCCCTACAATGAGCAGTTCTTC.

In its sample, this clone was seen once. J is TRBJ1-1 and V is TRBV19, with a tentative D call TRBD1 (6 bases). The CDR3 spans 14 residues. The V end lost 4 bases, the J end lost 5 bases, and 14 bases lay between the germline ends. CDR1 is LNHDA and CDR2 is SQIVND in the germline V gene (reference sequence). CDR3 sequence: CASSRQGRWTEAFF. As DNA, the CDR3 is TGTGCCAGTAGTAGGCAGGGGAGATGGACTGAAGCTTTCTTT.

J is TRBJ2-5 and V is TRBV7-9; tentative D call: TRBD1 (6 bases). V was pared by 1 base and J by 5 bases, with 17 bases between. CDR3 length: 16 amino acids. Germline-derived CDR1 and CDR2 are SEHNR and FQNEAQ (reference sequence). The CDR3 protein is CASSLGGQGWRETQYF. The CDR3 region has the DNA TGTGCCAGCAGCTTAGGGGGACAAGGTTGGAGGGAGACCCAGTACTTC.

The chain employs TRBV6-6 and TRBJ1-1; D is ambiguous. This CDR3 is built from 12 residues. V shed 5 bases and J shed 5 bases, with 9 bases lying between them. The germline CDR1 and CDR2 sequences are MNHNY and SVGAGI (reference sequence). CDR3 nucleotide sequence: TGTGCCAGCAGTGGCGGCGGGACTGAAGCTTTCTTT. Protein product: CASSGGGTEAFF.

This clone was counted once. The chain carries TRBV27 and TRBJ2-1; perhaps TRBD2 as D (6 bases). Trimming took off 5 bases at V and 4 bases at J, with 9 bases between the two ends. CDR1 and CDR2 from the germline V gene are MNHEY and SMNVEV (reference sequence). This CDR3 is built from 13 residues. CDR3 in amino acids: CASSTAGYNEQFF. The DNA for the CDR3 is TGTGCCAGCAGTACGGCGGGATACAATGAGCAGTTCTTC.

The chain employs TRBV19 and TRBJ2-1; 9 bases are a match to TRBD1. V was pared by 9 bases and J by 10 bases, with 7 bases of the junction left unmatched. CDR1 and CDR2 from the germline V gene are LNHDA and SQIVND (reference sequence). The length of the CDR3 is 12 residues. This CDR3 reads CASTGGWGEQFF. Written as DNA, the CDR3 is TGTGCCAGCACAGGGGGCTGGGGCGAGCAGTTCTTC.

Only one count was recorded for this clone. V and J are TRBV5-1 and TRBJ2-1; 7 positions match TRBD1. Unmatched junction bases numbered 7, after V lost 1 base and J lost 15 bases. This CDR3 is 12 amino acids long. Germline values: CDR1 SGHRS, CDR2 YFSETQ. The DNA for the CDR3 is TGCGCCAGCAGCTTGATGCCAGGGGGAACGTTCTTC. This translates into CASSLMPGGTFF.

The CDR3 spells CASSPAGQNTEAFF. In DNA, the CDR3 is TGTGCCAGCTCACCAGCGGGACAAAACACTGAAGCTTTCTTT. The chain links TRBV18 to TRBJ1-1, with D maybe TRBD1 (6 bases). This CDR3 spans 14 amino acids. Germline V gene sequence: CDR1 KGHSH, CDR2 LQKENI. The V end was cut by 2 bases, the J end by 2 bases, with 9 bases between.

This clone was seen a single time. The V and J genes are TRBV19 and TRBJ2-1, with a weak D call TRBD2 (6 bases). This CDR3 region has 13 residues. Germline CDR1 LNHDA, CDR2 SQIVND (reference sequence). The germline V and J ends were trimmed by 3 bases and 7 bases, with 10 bases remaining between them. The CDR3 reads CASSISGGNEQFF. The CDR3 DNA reads as TGTGCCAGTAGTATCTCCGGGGGTAATGAGCAGTTCTTC.

The chain links TRBV4-1 to TRBJ1-3; no definite D call. The CDR3 has 15 residues. V dropped 3 bases and J dropped 0 bases, with 9 bases sitting between them. In germline, CDR1 is MGHRA, CDR2 YSYEKL. Written as DNA, the CDR3 is TGCGCCAGCAGCCAGGGCGGGTACTCTGGAAACACCATATATTTT. Amino acid sequence: CASSQGGYSGNTIYF.

The chain uses TRBV12-3 or TRBV12-4 and TRBJ2-2; no clear D gene. This CDR3 contains 13 residues. The V end was cut by 3 bases, the J end by 2 bases, with 4 bases between. The CDR3 DNA follows: TGTGCCAGCAGTTTGGGAAACACCGGGGAGCTGTTTTTT. Its translation: CASSLGNTGELFF.

The chain joins TRBV27 to TRBJ1-1; D gene unclear. V lost 5 bases to trimming and J lost 4 bases, with 14 bases between them. The CDR3 is 14 amino acids. Germline CDR1 reads MNHEY; CDR2 reads SMNVEV (reference sequence). The DNA for the CDR3 is TGTGCCAGCAGTGCCGGTGGTATTTCCACTGAAGCTTTCTTT. Translated: CASSAGGISTEAFF.

The J gene is TRBJ2-3, the V gene TRBV24-1; D may be TRBD1 or TRBD2 (6 bases each). This CDR3 region has 13 residues. Germline values: CDR1 KGHDR, CDR2 SFDVKD. The ends were cut back, 5 bases at V and 7 bases at J, with 12 bases in the middle. For the CDR3, the DNA is TGTGCCACCAGTGCTTCGGGGGCCCATACGCAGTATTTT. Protein: CATSASGAHTQYF.

The chain recombines TRBV16 with TRBJ2-3, with D possibly matching TRBD2 (5 bases). Germline V CDR1 and CDR2: KGHSY, FQNENV. Trimming cost V 7 bases and J 8 bases, with 16 bases left between them. The length of the CDR3 is 13 residues. The chain's CDR3 is CASTTYEEATQYF. CDR3 nucleotide sequence: TGTGCCAGCACCACATACGAGGAGGCTACGCAGTATTTT.

The chain is built from TRBV2 and TRBJ1-3; no clear D gene. V was clipped by 6 bases and J by 0 bases, with 18 bases between them. Germline V CDR1 and CDR2: SNHLY, FYNNEI. This CDR3 is 17 amino acids long. The CDR3 region is CASRVELESYSGNTIYF. DNA for the CDR3: TGTGCCAGCAGGGTTGAGTTGGAATCTTACTCTGGAAACACCATATATTTT.